This T cell receptor (beta chain) was sequenced for a study of breast tumors, draining lymph nodes, adjacent tissues. Study-level findings and limits: Luminal-like breast cancer showed significantly higher tumor–nontumor repertoire similarity than basal-like. Tumor TCR diversity was below lymph nodes but above nontumor tissue. The lymph node origin of tumor T cells was framed as consistent with a hypothesis, not demonstrated.

Breast cancer patients provided tissue from their axillary draining lymph nodes. The V and J ends lost 3 bases and 4 bases, in that order; junction bases with no gene match: 1. CDR1 and CDR2 from the germline V gene are SEHNR and FQNEAQ (reference sequence). This CDR3 is built from 14 residues. The sample holds many counts of this clonotype. Its antigen is currently unknown. In TCRdb, the multiplex PCR reads were re-called with MiXCR into one record per CDR3 protein. In the table there are 180,000 or so distinct CDR3 sequences, 30% to 35% of which are singletons. The gene calls are TRBV7-9 and TRBJ1-1, with TRBD1 identical over 11 bases. The TCR was taken from a female donor with breast cancer. Some clones in this sample may be carry-over from other donors' samples. Sequencing was carried out using axillary lymph node tissue. The CDR3 protein is CASSFGTGGTEAFF. The CDR3 DNA reads as TGTGCCAGCAGCTTCGGGACAGGGGGCACTGAAGCTTTCTTT.